These T cell receptor beta chains were read from a single sample in a study of naive and memory T cell subsets. MiXCR, run by TCRdb on the UMI-ligation and nested PCR reads, gives a single entry per CDR3 protein. The table shows more than 4,000 distinct CDR3 sequences, with 6% to 9% occurring only once. The specimen sequenced was CD4+ TEMRA cells from blood. The receptors come from a human donor in good health. Both conserved end residues are part of each CDR3. Fields, in order: J gene, clone size, V gene, D gene, CDR3 DNA, CDR3 protein. The D gene is left open where the match is weak. For some rows the clone size is stated as once, few or many, or as a class when expanded; others skip it.

>TRBJ2-1|many|TRBV7-6|TRBD2
TGTGCCAGCAGCTCCCCCGGGACTAGAAGGGTCTCTGAGCAGTTCTTC
CASSSPGTRRVSEQFF
>TRBJ1-2|many|TRBV7-9|-
TGTGCCAGCAGCTTAGGCGGGGGGTCTAACTATGGCTACACCTTC
CASSLGGGSNYGYTF
>TRBJ2-5|many|TRBV20-1|TRBD2
TGCAGTGCTAGGCATGAGGTAGCGGGAGTGATGGAGACCCAGTACTTC
CSARHEVAGVMETQYF
>TRBJ1-5|many|TRBV28|TRBD1
TGTGCCAGCAATCTACTGGACAGGGGAAAGAGTCAGCCCCAGCATTTT
CASNLLDRGKSQPQHF
>TRBJ2-7|-|TRBV2|-
TGTGCCAGCAAAGGGAGCAGGGGCTACGAGCAGTACTTC
CASKGSRGYEQYF
>TRBJ2-7|many|TRBV5-4|-
TGTGCCAGCAGCTCCGGACAGGGAGGGGGTCTCTACGAGCAGTACTTC
CASSSGQGGGLYEQYF
>TRBJ2-5|many|TRBV5-4|TRBD1
TGTGCCAGCAGCGACAGGGTCTCAGAGACCCAGTACTTC
CASSDRVSETQYF
>TRBJ1-2|-|TRBV5-6|-
TGTGCCAGCAGCTTGGACGGCCGATCTCCTATCTATGGCTACACCTTC
CASSLDGRSPIYGYTF
>TRBJ1-1|many|TRBV2|-
TGTGCCAGCAGTGAGACCGGGGGGCACACTGAAGCTTTCTTT
CASSETGGHTEAFF
>TRBJ1-5|many|TRBV28|TRBD1
TGTGCCAGCAAATACGGACAGGCTAGCGGACAGCCCCAGCATTTT
CASKYGQASGQPQHF
>TRBJ2-1|many|TRBV6-1|TRBD2
TGTGCCAGCAGCCGACTAGCGGGAGCCAATGAGCAGTTCTTC
CASSRLAGANEQFF
>TRBJ2-5|many|TRBV5-1|-
TGCGCCAGCAGCGGGTGGTACCAAGAGACCCAGTACTTC
CASSGWYQETQYF
>TRBJ2-2|few|TRBV20-1|-
TGCAGTGCTAGGAGGACAGCCAACGGGGAGCTGTTTTTT
CSARRTANGELFF
>TRBJ2-3|many|TRBV5-6|-
TGTGCCAGCAGCTTATATTTAGGGGTTGATACAGATACGCAGTATTTT
CASSLYLGVDTDTQYF
>TRBJ2-6|many|TRBV9|-
TGTGCCAGCAGCGTAGCTTTGGGAGAAGGGTATGGGGCCAACGTCCTGACTTTC
CASSVALGEGYGANVLTF
>TRBJ1-5|-|TRBV2|TRBD1
TGTGCCAGCAGTGGGGGACAGGGGTTCTGGCAGCCCCAGCATTTT
CASSGGQGFWQPQHF
>TRBJ2-3|many|TRBV18|-
TGTGCCAGCTCACCGGATTTCACAGATACGCAGTATTTT
CASSPDFTDTQYF
>TRBJ1-4|-|TRBV18|TRBD1
TGTGCCAGCTCATCTCAATCTGGACAGGGTGGCGAAAAACTGTTTTTT
CASSSQSGQGGEKLFF
>TRBJ1-1|few|TRBV12-3/TRBV12-4|-
TGTGCCAGCACCAGCCTGAACACTGAAGCTTTCTTT
CASTSLNTEAFF
>TRBJ2-3|-|TRBV30|TRBD2
TGTGCCTGGCGCCGGACTAGCGGCTTTACAGATACGCAGTATTTT
CAWRRTSGFTDTQYF